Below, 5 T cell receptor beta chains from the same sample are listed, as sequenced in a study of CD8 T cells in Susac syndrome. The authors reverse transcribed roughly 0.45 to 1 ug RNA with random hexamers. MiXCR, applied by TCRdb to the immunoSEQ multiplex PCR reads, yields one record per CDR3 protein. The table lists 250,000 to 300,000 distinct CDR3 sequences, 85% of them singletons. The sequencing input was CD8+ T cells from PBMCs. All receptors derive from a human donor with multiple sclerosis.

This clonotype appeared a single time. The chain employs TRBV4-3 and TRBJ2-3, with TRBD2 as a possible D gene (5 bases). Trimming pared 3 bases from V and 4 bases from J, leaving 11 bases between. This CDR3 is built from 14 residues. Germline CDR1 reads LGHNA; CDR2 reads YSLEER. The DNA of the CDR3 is TGCGCCAGCAGCCAGGAGGACGGTTCAGATACGCAGTATTTT. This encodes CASSQEDGSDTQYF.

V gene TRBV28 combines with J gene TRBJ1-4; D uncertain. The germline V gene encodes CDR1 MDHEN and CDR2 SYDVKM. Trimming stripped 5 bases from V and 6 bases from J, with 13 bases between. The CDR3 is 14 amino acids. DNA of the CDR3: TGTGCCAGCAGTCCTAAAACCCCAGATGAAAAACTGTTTTTT. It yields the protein CASSPKTPDEKLFF.

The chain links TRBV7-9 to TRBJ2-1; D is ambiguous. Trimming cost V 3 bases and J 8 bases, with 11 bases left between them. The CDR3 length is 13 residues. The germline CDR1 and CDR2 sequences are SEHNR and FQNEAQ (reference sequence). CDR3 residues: CASSLSERYEQFF. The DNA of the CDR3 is TGTGCCAGCAGCTTGTCGGAACGATATGAGCAGTTCTTC.

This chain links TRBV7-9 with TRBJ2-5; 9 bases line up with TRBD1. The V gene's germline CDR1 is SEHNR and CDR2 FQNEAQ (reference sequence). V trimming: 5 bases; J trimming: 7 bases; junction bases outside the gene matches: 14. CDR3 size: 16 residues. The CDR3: CASSIWTGERVGTQYF. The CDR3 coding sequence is TGTGCCAGCAGCATTTGGACAGGGGAGAGGGTAGGGACCCAGTACTTC.

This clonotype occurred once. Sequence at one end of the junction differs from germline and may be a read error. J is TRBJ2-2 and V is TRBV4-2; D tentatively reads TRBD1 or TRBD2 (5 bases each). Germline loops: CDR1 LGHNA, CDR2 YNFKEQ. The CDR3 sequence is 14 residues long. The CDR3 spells CASSPRPGTGERFF. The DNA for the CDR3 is TGTGCCAGCAGCCCCCGGCCCGGGACCGGGGAGCGGTTTTTT.